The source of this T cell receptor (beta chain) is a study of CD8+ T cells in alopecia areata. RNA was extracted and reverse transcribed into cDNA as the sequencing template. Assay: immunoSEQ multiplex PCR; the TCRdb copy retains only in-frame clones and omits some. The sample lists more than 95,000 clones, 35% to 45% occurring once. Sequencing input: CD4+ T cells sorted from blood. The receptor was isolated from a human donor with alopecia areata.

The CDR3 nucleotides read TGTGCCAGCAGACGTGCGCAGACCGGGGAGCTGTTTTTT. As protein: CASRRAQTGELFF. V is TRBV6-5 and J is TRBJ2-2; no reliable D call. This CDR3 contains 13 residues. The V end lost 6 bases, the J end lost 5 bases, and 10 bases lay between the germline ends. The V gene's germline CDR1 is MNHEY and CDR2 SVGAGI.